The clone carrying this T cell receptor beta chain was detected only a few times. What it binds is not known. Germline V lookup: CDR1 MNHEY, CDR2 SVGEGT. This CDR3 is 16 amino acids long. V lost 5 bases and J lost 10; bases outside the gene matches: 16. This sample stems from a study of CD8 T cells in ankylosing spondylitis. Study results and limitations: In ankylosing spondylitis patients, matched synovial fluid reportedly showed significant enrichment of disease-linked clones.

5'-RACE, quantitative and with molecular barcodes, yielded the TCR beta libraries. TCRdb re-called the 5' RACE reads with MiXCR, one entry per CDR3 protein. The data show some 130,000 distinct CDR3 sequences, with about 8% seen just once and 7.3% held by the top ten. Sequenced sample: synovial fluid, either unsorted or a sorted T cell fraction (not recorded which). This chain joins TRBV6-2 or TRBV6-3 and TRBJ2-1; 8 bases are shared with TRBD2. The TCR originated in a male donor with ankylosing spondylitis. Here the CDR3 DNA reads TGTGCCAGCAGTACTCTACGGACTAGCCGGACGGTCGAGCAGTTCTTC. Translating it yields CASSTLRTSRTVEQFF.